One sample yielded the 21 T cell receptor beta chains listed below, sequenced in a study of long-term antiretroviral therapy in people with HIV. The run of the v3.0 immunoSEQ assay was at survey level. Sequencing used immunoSEQ multiplex PCR; TCRdb keeps in-frame clones, though not all of them. The sample contains some 31,000 clones, 95% to 98% of which appear only once. The sample here was unsorted PBMCs, taken 7.6 years after starting antiretroviral therapy. The receptors stem from a man aged 25-45 years with HIV.

The CDR3 DNA sequence: TGTGCCAGCAGTTACAGTGGAGGCGGAGGGGCCCAGCATTTT. Residues: CASSYSGGGGAQHF. This rearrangement joins TRBV6-6 to TRBJ1-5, with D possibly matching TRBD1 (5 bases). Germline V gene sequence: CDR1 MNHNY, CDR2 SVGAGI (reference sequence). The CDR3 is 14 amino acids. V was trimmed by 2 bases and J by 11 bases, leaving 16 bases between them.

The rearrangement uses TRBV19 and TRBJ2-1; D call uncertain. CDR3 length: 13 residues. CDR1 and CDR2 (germline): LNHDA, SQIVND (reference sequence). V was clipped by 2 bases and J by 5 bases, with 7 bases between them. CDR3: CASSISLDNEQFF. The CDR3 DNA follows: TGTGCCAGTAGTATATCTCTTGACAATGAGCAGTTCTTC. Drawing the rest from reference TRBV19 and TRBJ2-1, the complete variable domain is DGGITQSPKYLFRKEGQNVTLSCEQNLNHDAMYWYRQDPGQGLRLIYYSQIVNDFQKGDIAEGYSVSREKKESFPLTVTSAQKNPTAFYLCASSISLDNEQFFGPGTRLTVL.

This clone was picked up one time. The rearrangement uses TRBV29-1 and TRBJ2-7; D tentatively fits TRBD1 or TRBD2 (5 bases each). V was pared by 6 bases and J by 2 bases, with 14 bases between. The CDR3 spans 13 residues. Germline V CDR1 and CDR2: SQVTM, ANQGSEA. This CDR3 reads CSVSGRATYEQYF. The CDR3 DNA sequence: TGCAGCGTATCGGGACGAGCCACCTACGAGCAGTACTTC.

This chain uses TRBV9 with TRBJ2-7, with 7 bases identical to TRBD1. From germline, CDR1 is SGDLS and CDR2 YYNGEE. This CDR3 region has 17 residues. Trimming at V came to 3 bases and at J to 2 bases, leaving 14 bases not matched to a gene. The CDR3 DNA sequence: TGTGCCAGCAGCGCTACAGGGGCTGTAAAACCCCCCTACGAGCAGTACTTC. Translated, it gives CASSATGAVKPPYEQYF.

The chain carries TRBV5-6 and TRBJ1-4; D is uncertain. The V gene lost 5 bases and the J gene lost 0 bases, with 8 bases spanning the gap. The CDR3 is 14 residues long. Germline values: CDR1 SGHDT, CDR2 YYEEEE. CDR3 bases: TGTGCCAGCAGTTTTAGCGCAACTAATGAAAAACTGTTTTTT. Protein sequence: CASSFSATNEKLFF. The whole variable domain, remainder taken from reference TRBV5-6 and TRBJ1-4, is DAGVTQSPTHLIKTRGQQVTLRCSPKSGHDTVSWYQQALGQGPQFIFQYYEEEERQRGNFPDRFSGHQFPNYSSELNVNALLLGDSALYLCASSFSATNEKLFFGSGTQLSVL.

This chain joins TRBV9 and TRBJ2-1, with TRBD2 matching over 7 bases. After removal of 0 bases from V and 4 bases from J, the junction contained 4 bases not matched to a gene. CDR3 length: 15 residues. Germline CDR1 and CDR2: SGDLS and YYNGEE. The CDR3 sequence: CASSVGLAEYNEQFF. As DNA, the CDR3 is TGTGCCAGCAGCGTAGGGCTAGCGGAATACAATGAGCAGTTCTTC.

The rearrangement joins TRBV7-6 to TRBJ1-1; TRBD1 matches 7 bases. The V gene's germline CDR1 is SGHVS and CDR2 FNYEAQ. The CDR3 spans 16 residues. J gave up 1 base and V 3 bases, and 8 bases lay outside the gene matches. CDR3 DNA sequence: TGTGCCAGCAGCTTTACCCTAGACAGGGCGAACACTGAAGCTTTCTTT. Translated, it gives CASSFTLDRANTEAFF.

The chain employs TRBV7-3 and TRBJ1-6; 7 bases map to TRBD1. The CDR3 loop spans 15 amino acids. Germline V gene lookup returns CDR1 SGHTA and CDR2 FQGTGA. Trimming at V came to 2 bases and at J to 10 bases, leaving 8 bases not matched to a gene. The CDR3 DNA is TGTGCCAGCAGCTTAGACAGGGAATCGAGGTCACCCCTCCACTTT. As protein: CASSLDRESRSPLHF.

The chain combines TRBV2 with TRBJ1-4; tentative D call: TRBD1 (5 bases). Between the trimmed V and J ends, which lost 6 bases and 8 bases, there was a span of 10 bases. The CDR3 totals 12 residues. Germline CDR1 and CDR2: SNHLY and FYNNEI. Here the CDR3 reads CASRGAGEKLFF. The CDR3 DNA follows: TGTGCCAGCAGAGGGGCAGGGGAAAAACTGTTTTTT.

This rearrangement joins TRBV15 to TRBJ2-1; 11 nucleotides agree with TRBD2. The germline gives CDR1 LNHNV, CDR2 YYDKDF (reference sequence). V was pared by 3 bases and J by 1 base, with 8 bases of the junction left unmatched. The CDR3 has 18 amino acids. The CDR3: CATSRDLAGGISYNEQFF. In nucleotides, the CDR3 is TGTGCCACCAGCAGGGATTTAGCGGGGGGGATATCCTACAATGAGCAGTTCTTC.

The V call is TRBV7-9, the J call TRBJ2-7; 9 nucleotides line up with TRBD1. Looked up from germline, CDR1 is SEHNR and CDR2 is FQNEAQ (reference sequence). Losses at the gene ends were 5 bases for V and 6 bases for J; bases not matched to a gene: 11. The CDR3 loop spans 15 amino acids. DNA for the CDR3: TGTGCCAGCAGCCCGATCCGGGACAGGGCTCGCGAGCAGTACTTC. Residues: CASSPIRDRAREQYF.

The rearrangement uses TRBV7-2 and TRBJ2-7; D not certain. The V gene's germline CDR1 is SGHTA and CDR2 FQGNSA. This CDR3 region has 14 residues. Trimming took off 2 bases at V and 2 bases at J, with 10 bases between the two ends. CDR3 region: CASSLQNRAYEQYF. The CDR3 DNA follows: TGTGCCAGCAGCTTACAAAACAGAGCCTACGAGCAGTACTTC.

The chain has TRBV6-5 and TRBJ2-2; D is tentatively TRBD1 or TRBD2 (5 bases each). V dropped 2 bases and J dropped 6 bases, with 7 bases sitting between them. The CDR3 is 13 amino acids. Germline lookup yields CDR1 MNHEY and CDR2 SVGAGI. The CDR3 nucleotides are TGTGCCAGCAGTTACGGGGGTGCCGGGGAGCTGTTTTTT. This codes for CASSYGGAGELFF.

The chain has TRBV18 and TRBJ1-6; TRBD1 aligns across 7 bases. Per germline, CDR1 KGHSH and CDR2 LQKENI. J lost 6 bases, V lost 5 bases, and 16 bases had no gene match. CDR3 length equals 18 residues. The chain's CDR3 is CASSSAFEGAPFNSPLHF. CDR3 bases: TGTGCCAGCTCATCAGCCTTCGAGGGGGCGCCTTTTAATTCACCCCTCCACTTT.

A few counts support this clone. This chain uses TRBV4-1 with TRBJ1-5; D gene uncertain. The germline V gene has CDR1 MGHRA and CDR2 YSYEKL. The germline V and J ends were trimmed by 3 bases and 0 bases, with 9 bases remaining between them. This CDR3 is 15 amino acids long. CDR3 in DNA: TGCGCCAGCAGCCACCTTCAGTCTAGCAATCAGCCCCAGCATTTT. Translation: CASSHLQSSNQPQHF.

V gene TRBV7-3 combines with J gene TRBJ2-6; a possible D gene is TRBD1 (6 bases). V was trimmed by 5 bases and J by 4 bases, leaving 12 bases between them. The V gene's germline CDR1 is SGHTA and CDR2 FQGTGA. The CDR3 sequence is 15 residues long. Here the CDR3 reads CASSATGNGANVLTF. The CDR3 bases are TGTGCCAGCAGCGCAACAGGGAACGGGGCCAACGTCCTGACTTTC. Full variable domain (remainder filled in from reference TRBV7-3 and TRBJ2-6): GAGVSQTPSNKVTEKGKYVELRCDPISGHTALYWYRQSLGQGPEFLIYFQGTGAADDSGLPNDRFFAVRPEGSVSTLKIQRTERGDSAVYLCASSATGNGANVLTFGAGSRLTVL.

The chain links TRBV7-3 to TRBJ2-5; D is possibly TRBD2 (6 bases). The V end lost 5 bases, the J end lost 5 bases, and 12 bases lay between the germline ends. Germline V gives CDR1 SGHTA, CDR2 FQGTGA. The CDR3 has 13 amino acids. The CDR3 sequence is CASSRTSTETQYF. In DNA, the CDR3 is TGTGCCAGCAGCCGTACTAGCACGGAGACCCAGTACTTC.

V usage is TRBV7-2 and J usage is TRBJ2-7; 8 nucleotides align to TRBD2. V gave up 7 bases and J gave up 2 bases; unmatched junction bases: 13. Germline V gene sequence: CDR1 SGHTA, CDR2 FQGNSA. The CDR3 is made up of 16 amino acids. CDR3 loop: CASTLDPGLVTYEQYF. In DNA form, the CDR3 reads TGTGCCAGCACTCTCGATCCGGGACTAGTAACCTACGAGCAGTACTTC.

The CDR3 spells CASSQDPEGSDTQYF. The CDR3 nucleotides are TGCGCCAGCAGCCAAGACCCGGAGGGGTCCGATACGCAGTATTTT. The chain recombines TRBV4-3 with TRBJ2-3, with D perhaps matching TRBD2 (6 bases). CDR1 and CDR2 from the germline V gene are LGHNA and YSLEER. V was pared by 0 bases and J by 6 bases, with 13 bases between. The CDR3 extends over 15 amino acids.

This CDR3 reads CASRTGGELFF. Here the CDR3 DNA reads TGTGCCAGCCGAACGGGCGGGGAGCTGTTTTTT. This chain uses TRBV6-5 with TRBJ2-2; D not resolved. From germline, CDR1 is MNHEY and CDR2 SVGAGI. Trimming took 8 bases from V and 7 from J, leaving 8 bases between them. This CDR3 contains 11 residues.

The gene calls are TRBV11-2 and TRBJ1-1; no definite D call. Germline CDR1 is SGHAT and CDR2 is FQNNGV. The CDR3 runs 14 residues. Deletions cut 2 bases from V and 0 bases from J, with 7 bases between. CDR3 coding DNA: TGTGCCAGCAGCTTACGGGCAGTGAACACTGAAGCTTTCTTT. Translation: CASSLRAVNTEAFF.